One TCR beta chain is described in this entry. What it binds is not known. PCR was performed using 60 Vbeta and 13 Jbeta primers. The table came from immunoSEQ multiplex PCR; TCRdb's copy has only in-frame clones and leaves some out. Recorded for this sample: fewer than 150,000 clones. This sample was included in a study of cytomegalovirus exposure and HLA in healthy donors. Study conclusions and caveats: There were a few CMV-associated chains whose specificity for CMV antigens was confirmed in vitro. Among TCR beta chains of equal frequency, HLA-associated ones were more clonally expanded in a later analysis.

Germline trimming cut 4 bases from V and 8 bases from J; bases unmatched to any gene: 4. This CDR3 is built from 13 residues. The germline gives CDR1 MNHEY, CDR2 SVGAGI. This chain links TRBV6-5 with TRBJ2-1; 8 positions match TRBD1. The TCR comes from a man between 40 and 49 years old in good health and CMV-seronegative. Sequencing was carried out using PBMCs. The CDR3 coding sequence is TGTGCCAGCAGTTCGAACAGGGGGGATGAGCAGTTCTTC. Amino acid sequence: CASSSNRGDEQFF.